A selection of T cell receptor beta chains follows, all from one sample in a study of shared clonotypes between healthy human individuals. Only in-frame clones appear in the TCRdb table, and some are missing; sequencing was by immunoSEQ multiplex PCR. The sample shows some 740,000 clones, almost 95% of them seen only once. The sequencing sample was made of naive CD8+ T cells sorted from blood. Source of these receptors: a young man in good health. Each CDR3 is given with its conserved first and last residue. A D gene is named only where the DNA matches it firmly. Size values are once, few and many counts, or a class for expanded clones, and some rows have none.

TRBV6-5	-	TRBJ1-4	once	TGTGCCAGTAACCCCGGTGTGGACCTTGAAAAACTGTTTTTT	CASNPGVDLEKLFF
TRBV15	TRBD2	TRBJ2-3	-	TGTGCCACCAGCAGAAGGACTAGCGTCGTCGCAGATACGCAGTATTTT	CATSRRTSVVADTQYF
TRBV18	-	TRBJ2-2	once	TGTGCCAGCTCACCACCGGGAGCGAACACCGGGGAGCTGTTTTTT	CASSPPGANTGELFF
TRBV5-1	TRBD2	TRBJ2-7	-	TGCGCCAGCAGCTTGGCTAGCGGTTACGAGCAGTACTTC	CASSLASGYEQYF
TRBV2	-	TRBJ2-7	once	TGTGCCAGCGGGACGGGCTACGAGCAGTACTTC	CASGTGYEQYF
TRBV27	TRBD2	TRBJ2-3	-	TGTGCCAGCACCCGGGGAGGGAGGGCCGGGGGAGATACGCAGTATTTT	CASTRGGRAGGDTQYF
TRBV11-3	-	TRBJ2-5	once	TGTGCCAGCAGCCTACAGTTAGGAGAGACCCAGTACTTC	CASSLQLGETQYF
TRBV7-9	TRBD2	TRBJ2-7	-	TGTGCCAGCAGTTATACTAGCGGGAACGAGCAGTACTTC	CASSYTSGNEQYF
TRBV27	-	TRBJ1-5	-	TGTGCCAGCAGTTTATTGGGGGCCGACGAGCCCCAGCATTTT	CASSLLGADEPQHF
TRBV25-1	-	TRBJ2-1	-	TGTGCCAGCAGGGGCGGGAAGAGCTCCTACAATGAGCAGTTCTTC	CASRGGKSSYNEQFF
TRBV7-9	TRBD2	TRBJ2-7	-	TGTGCCAGCATCAATTGGGGGGGTTCGTACGAGCAGTACTTC	CASINWGGSYEQYF
TRBV4-1	TRBD2	TRBJ2-1	-	TGCGCCAGCAGCCCCTCTCGCGGGAGTAACTACAATGAGCAGTTCTTC	CASSPSRGSNYNEQFF
TRBV9	-	TRBJ2-1	-	TGTGCCAGCAGCGTAGTAGCTAATGAGCAGTTCTTC	CASSVVANEQFF
TRBV4-1	-	TRBJ2-7	-	TGCGCCAGCAGCCAACAGGGGACCCTCGACGAGCAGTACTTC	CASSQQGTLDEQYF
TRBV7-9	-	TRBJ2-3	-	TGTGCCAGCAGCTTGCCCTGGGCCCGCACAGATACGCAGTATTTT	CASSLPWARTDTQYF
TRBV2	-	TRBJ2-1	few	TGTGCCAGCAGTGAAGACAATGAGCAGTTCTTC	CASSEDNEQFF
TRBV5-1	TRBD2	TRBJ2-7	-	TGCGCCAGCGCCGAGAGCGGGGCCTACGAGCAGTACTTC	CASAESGAYEQYF
TRBV29-1	-	TRBJ2-7	-	TGCAGCGTCCTAGGAGACCACTACGAGCAGTACTTC	CSVLGDHYEQYF
TRBV19	TRBD2	TRBJ2-1	-	TGTGCCAGTAGTCTCGGAGCGGGAGGGATATTCAATGAGCAGTTCTTC	CASSLGAGGIFNEQFF
TRBV7-9	-	TRBJ2-1	-	TGTGCCAGCAGTTGGACAGAACCCTTGGCCTACAATGAGCAGTTCTTC	CASSWTEPLAYNEQFF
TRBV7-9	-	TRBJ1-4	-	TGTGCCAGCAGCTTATCCGAGGTCCAAGGGACACTGTTTTTT	CASSLSEVQGTLFF
TRBV7-9	-	TRBJ2-1	-	TGTGCCAGCAGCACGCGGACACCGGGGAATGAGCAGTTCTTC	CASSTRTPGNEQFF
TRBV10-3	-	TRBJ2-3	-	TGTGCCATCAGTGACCCGGGAACTAGCACAGATACGCAGTATTTT	CAISDPGTSTDTQYF
TRBV11-2	-	TRBJ2-5	-	TGTGCCAGCAGCCGAGGCCAAGAGACCCAGTACTTC	CASSRGQETQYF
TRBV7-9	TRBD2	TRBJ2-1	-	TGTGCCAGCAGCTTCGGGACTAGCGGGAGGGCCCATGAGCAGTTCTTC	CASSFGTSGRAHEQFF
TRBV6-5	TRBD1	TRBJ2-7	once	TGTGCCAGCAGCCCCGGGACAGGCCGTTACTACGAGCAGTACTTC	CASSPGTGRYYEQYF
TRBV6-5	-	TRBJ2-1	-	TGTGCCAGCAGCGGTATAAACTCCTACAATGAGCAGTTCTTC	CASSGINSYNEQFF
TRBV7-9	TRBD2	TRBJ2-7	-	TGTGCCAGCAGCCAGACTAGCGGGAGACCCCACGAGCAGTACTTC	CASSQTSGRPHEQYF
TRBV14	TRBD1	TRBJ2-2	-	TGTGCCAGCAGCCAAGAACGGGACAGGAGGACCGGGGAGCTGTTTTTT	CASSQERDRRTGELFF
TRBV5-5	TRBD2	TRBJ2-2	-	TGTGCCAGCAGCTTGAGACTAGCGGGGTCTACCGGGGAGCTGTTTTTT	CASSLRLAGSTGELFF
TRBV4-3	-	TRBJ1-3	once	TGCGCCAGCAGCCAAGAATGGGCCCAGAGGGACACCATATATTTT	CASSQEWAQRDTIYF
TRBV5-5	-	TRBJ1-3	-	TGTGCCAGCAGCCTAAACTCCGGCTCTGGAAACACCATATATTTT	CASSLNSGSGNTIYF
TRBV9	-	TRBJ2-5	-	TGTGCCAGCAGCGTAGGAGGGATTGAGGAGACCCAGTACTTC	CASSVGGIEETQYF
TRBV19	-	TRBJ2-3	-	TGTGCCAGTAGTCTCCCCTTGATTGGGAGCACAGATACGCAGTATTTT	CASSLPLIGSTDTQYF
TRBV9	-	TRBJ2-7	-	TGTGCCAGCAGCCCGTCGAGCTACGAGCAGTACTTC	CASSPSSYEQYF
TRBV5-4	-	TRBJ1-2	-	TGTGCCAGCAGCCCGACCGGGACCGGGGTAGATGGCTACACCTTC	CASSPTGTGVDGYTF
TRBV19	TRBD2	TRBJ2-1	-	TGCACTACCTGGGAAGGGACTAGATACAATGAGCAGTTCTTC	CTTWEGTRYNEQFF
TRBV19	TRBD1	TRBJ1-1	-	TGTGCCAGTAGTATAGGCTCCCTGGGGCAGGGGGAGTTTGAAGCTTTCTTT	CASSIGSLGQGEFEAFF
TRBV27	-	TRBJ2-3	-	TGTGCCAGCAGTACGCTACCCCCTTATACAGATACGCAGTATTTT	CASSTLPPYTDTQYF
TRBV7-9	-	TRBJ2-1	-	TGTGCCAGCAGCTTCGGACAGCCCGACAATGAGCAGTTCTTC	CASSFGQPDNEQFF
TRBV4-1	-	TRBJ2-5	-	TGCGCCAGCAGCCAACAACAGGGAGAGACCCAGTACTTC	CASSQQQGETQYF
TRBV2	-	TRBJ2-6	-	TGTGCCAGCAGTGAAGCCTTGACCATGTCTGGGGCCAACGTCCTGACTTTC	CASSEALTMSGANVLTF
TRBV7-9	-	TRBJ2-5	-	TGTGCCAGCAGCCCCCCCCACAGCGGGCAAGAGACCCAGTACTTC	CASSPPHSGQETQYF
TRBV7-3	-	TRBJ2-7	-	TGTGCCAGCAGCTTAACGGACACCTACGAGCAGTACTTC	CASSLTDTYEQYF
TRBV29-1	-	TRBJ2-2	-	TGCAGCGTTCGGACTGGGGACGGGGAGCTGTTTTTT	CSVRTGDGELFF
TRBV5-1	-	TRBJ2-2	-	TGCGCCAGCAGTCCCGCGGAGACCGTGAACACCGGGGAGCTGTTTTTT	CASSPAETVNTGELFF
TRBV7-9	-	TRBJ2-1	-	TGTGCCAGCAGCTCATTCAGCGGCAATGAGCAGTTCTTC	CASSSFSGNEQFF
TRBV7-9	-	TRBJ2-7	-	TGTGCCAGCAGCTTAGGGGTCGTAAGGGCCGGGAACAGCTCCTACGAGCAGTACTTC	CASSLGVVRAGNSSYEQYF
TRBV28	TRBD2	TRBJ2-2	-	TGTGCCAATAGTAGGAGCGGGAGGACCGGGGAGCTGTTTTTT	CANSRSGRTGELFF
TRBV5-4	TRBD2	TRBJ2-7	few	TGTGCCAGCAGCTATTTAGCGGGAGCGACCGAGCAGTACTTC	CASSYLAGATEQYF
TRBV19	-	TRBJ2-1	-	TGTGCCAGTAGTTTGACAGAAACCATCGATGAGCAGTTCTTC	CASSLTETIDEQFF
TRBV7-9	TRBD1	TRBJ2-3	-	TGTGCCAGCAGCCCCGCGCCCGGGCAGGGGGCGCCTACAGATACGCAGTATTTT	CASSPAPGQGAPTDTQYF
TRBV19	TRBD1	TRBJ2-7	-	TGTGCCAGTAGGGAGACAGGGGAAAACTACGAGCAGTACTTC	CASRETGENYEQYF
TRBV4-3	TRBD1	TRBJ1-1	-	TGCGCCAGCAGCCAAGATCGGCAGGGGGGTTTACAGAACACTGAAGCTTTCTTT	CASSQDRQGGLQNTEAFF
TRBV19	TRBD2	TRBJ2-3	-	TGTGCCAGTAGTTCTCTAGCGGGGGTGTCAGATACGCAGTATTTT	CASSSLAGVSDTQYF